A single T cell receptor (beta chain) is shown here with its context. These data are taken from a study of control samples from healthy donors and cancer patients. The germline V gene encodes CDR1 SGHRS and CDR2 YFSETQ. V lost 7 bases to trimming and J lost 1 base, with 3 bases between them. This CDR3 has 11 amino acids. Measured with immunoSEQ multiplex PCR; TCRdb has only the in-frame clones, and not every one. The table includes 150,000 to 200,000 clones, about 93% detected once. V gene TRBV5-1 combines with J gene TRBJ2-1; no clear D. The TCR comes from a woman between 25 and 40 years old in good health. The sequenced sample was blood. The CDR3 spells CASGSYNEQFF. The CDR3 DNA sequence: TGCGCCAGCGGGTCCTACAATGAGCAGTTCTTC.